These T cell receptor beta chains were read from a single sample in a study of type 1 regulatory T cells. These receptors lack a known antigen. One entry per CDR3 protein, called by TCRdb with MiXCR from the reads. The top ten hold roughly a quarter of the sample, which has several thousand distinct CDR3 sequences, around a third seen once. The specimen sequenced was cultured type 1 regulatory T (Tr1) cells, either the whole culture or a sorted fraction (not recorded which). The receptors were sampled from a human donor in good health. Both conserved end residues are part of each CDR3. D genes are given only for firm matches. A clone size is listed for some rows: how often the clone was seen (once, few, many), or a class if it is expanded.

V	size	D	J	DNA	CDR3
TRBV5-4	few	TRBD2	TRBJ2-1	TGTGCCAGCAGCACTTCACCTAGCGGGAGCCCCAACAATGAGCAGTTCTTC	CASSTSPSGSPNNEQFF
TRBV6-2/TRBV6-3	few	TRBD2	TRBJ2-1	TGTGCCAGCATTAGCGGGACTAGCGCGCCTGGCTCCTACAATGAGCAGTTCTTC	CASISGTSAPGSYNEQFF
TRBV2	-	-	TRBJ2-5	TGTGCCAGCAGCGCTGGACGGAGCCAAGAGACCCAGTACTTC	CASSAGRSQETQYF
TRBV7-9	-	TRBD1	TRBJ2-5	TGTGCCAGCAGCTTGGGGACAGCCCAAGAGACCCAGTACTTC	CASSLGTAQETQYF
TRBV5-4	-	-	TRBJ1-5	TGTGCCAGCAGCTTGGGGAGGTGGGATCAGCCCCAGCATTTT	CASSLGRWDQPQHF
TRBV14	-	-	TRBJ1-1	TGTGCCAGCAGCCAAGATACGGGGGCTGAAGCTTTCTTT	CASSQDTGAEAFF
TRBV20-1	few	TRBD2	TRBJ2-3	TGCAGTGCTCTGCCGTCTATCCGACTAGCGGGAGGGTTGGATACGCAGTATTTT	CSALPSIRLAGGLDTQYF
TRBV5-1	-	TRBD1	TRBJ1-1	TGCGCCAGCAGGGCGATTGACAGGGCGAACACTGAAGCTTTCTTT	CASRAIDRANTEAFF
TRBV6-1	few	-	TRBJ1-2	TGTGCCAGCAGTGAATCGGCCTATGGCTACACCTTC	CASSESAYGYTF
TRBV12-3/TRBV12-4	few	-	TRBJ2-7	TGTGCCAGCAGTACCCTAAACGAGCAGTACTTC	CASSTLNEQYF
TRBV29-1	-	TRBD2	TRBJ2-7	TGCAGCGGCGGGACTAGCGGAGGGTGGGAGCAGTACTTC	CSGGTSGGWEQYF
TRBV10-3	-	-	TRBJ2-2	TGTGCCATCAGTATGCGGGAAGACACCGGGGAGCTGTTTTTT	CAISMREDTGELFF
TRBV3-1	-	-	TRBJ2-3	TGTGCCAGCAGCCAAGTTGGCGCAGATACGCAGTATTTT	CASSQVGADTQYF
TRBV5-1	once	TRBD2	TRBJ2-2	TGCGCCAGCAGCTTGGCCCCTAGCGGGAGACTACCCCCCCCCGGGGAGCTGTTTTTT	CASSLAPSGRLPPPGELFF
TRBV19	-	-	TRBJ1-1	TGTGCCAGTAGTATCACAGGGATCATGAACACTGAAGCTTTCTTT	CASSITGIMNTEAFF
TRBV7-2	-	TRBD1	TRBJ2-7	TGTGCCAGCAGCTTCGGACAGGCCGCGGTCTACGAGCAGTACTTC	CASSFGQAAVYEQYF
TRBV6-2/TRBV6-3	-	-	TRBJ2-3	TGTGCCAGCAGCGGACTACCTAGCACAGATACGCAGTATTTT	CASSGLPSTDTQYF
TRBV28	medium-sized	-	TRBJ2-7	TGTGCCAGCAGTTTACCAGAGGGGAACTCCTACGAGCAGTACTTC	CASSLPEGNSYEQYF
TRBV20-1	-	-	TRBJ1-1	TGCAGTGCTAGTAGTGGGAACACTGAAGCTTTCTTT	CSASSGNTEAFF
TRBV5-5	medium-sized	-	TRBJ2-7	TGTGCCAGCAACCGAGGGTGGGGCCGGGGCACCCTGCAGTACTTC	CASNRGWGRGTLQYF
TRBV14	-	TRBD1	TRBJ2-3	TGTGCCAGCAGCCGAGTCGGACAGGGGCGGGTAGATACGCAGTATTTT	CASSRVGQGRVDTQYF
TRBV20-1	large	TRBD2	TRBJ2-3	TGCAGTGCTAGAGATCGGGGACTAGCCACAGATACGCAGTATTTT	CSARDRGLATDTQYF
TRBV6-5	many	-	TRBJ1-2	TGTGCCAGCAGACAGGGAATCTATGGCTACACCTTC	CASRQGIYGYTF
TRBV27	-	TRBD2	TRBJ2-1	TGTGCCAGCAGTCCTGATGTACTAGCGGGAAGACACAATGAGCAGTTCTTC	CASSPDVLAGRHNEQFF
TRBV3-1	few	-	TRBJ1-5	TGTGCCAGCAGCCAAGGGGTTCTCAAGAATCAGCCCCAGCATTTT	CASSQGVLKNQPQHF
TRBV18	few	-	TRBJ2-7	TGTGCCAGCTCACCAGAGAGCCTGCGGTACGAGCAGTACTTC	CASSPESLRYEQYF
TRBV30	medium-sized	-	TRBJ1-1	TGTGCCTGGAGGGTGCAGGAGAACACTGAAGCTTTCTTT	CAWRVQENTEAFF
TRBV24-1	-	-	TRBJ2-3	TGTGCCACCAGTGAGCCCACCCCTGCGGGGTATACGCAGTATTTT	CATSEPTPAGYTQYF
TRBV11-1	-	TRBD2	TRBJ2-3	TGTGCCAGCAGCTCATTAGCGGGAGGGCCAATAGATACGCAGTATTTT	CASSSLAGGPIDTQYF
TRBV28	few	TRBD2	TRBJ2-1	TGTGCCAGCAGCACTGCTCGGACTAGCGGGAGGTCCTACAATGAGCAGTTCTTC	CASSTARTSGRSYNEQFF
TRBV6-5	many	TRBD1	TRBJ2-2	TGTGCCAGCAGTTACGGAAAGGGACAGGGGAACACCGGGGAGCTGTTTTTT	CASSYGKGQGNTGELFF
TRBV2	-	-	TRBJ1-2	TGTGCCAGCAGTGGCGAGAAGACTTATGGCTACACCTTC	CASSGEKTYGYTF
TRBV27	-	-	TRBJ2-3	TGTGCCAGCAGTTTGAGGGTGGGCACAGATACGCAGTATTTT	CASSLRVGTDTQYF
TRBV9	-	-	TRBJ1-5	TGTGCCAGCAGCGAAGGGAGAGCTAGCAATCAGCCCCAGCATTTT	CASSEGRASNQPQHF
TRBV5-1	medium-sized	TRBD2	TRBJ2-2	TGCGCCAGCAGCTTCCTTGGTGGGACTAGCGGCACCGGGGAGCTGTTTTTT	CASSFLGGTSGTGELFF
TRBV24-1	few	-	TRBJ1-5	TGTGCCACCGCTCGGGACGGGTCAGGGCCCCAGCATTTT	CATARDGSGPQHF
TRBV6-2/TRBV6-3	once	-	TRBJ1-2	TGTGCCAGCAGCCAGGGACGGAAGGAAGCTAACTATGGCTACACCTTC	CASSQGRKEANYGYTF
TRBV12-3/TRBV12-4	-	TRBD1	TRBJ1-6	TGTGCCAGCAGTCCCGGGACAGGGATTTCACCCCTCCACTTT	CASSPGTGISPLHF
TRBV20-1	-	TRBD1	TRBJ2-1	TGCAGTGCTAGAGGCCCCAGGACAGGCAATGAGCAGTTCTTC	CSARGPRTGNEQFF